These 2 T cell receptor beta chains originate from one sample sequenced in a study of blood T cell repertoires in COVID-19. Generated by immunoSEQ multiplex PCR, the TCRdb table keeps only in-frame clones and is missing some. The profile covers a few hundred thousand clones, with approximately 84% appearing a single time and approximately 3% taken by the ten largest. Sequences were obtained from PBMCs or T cells enriched from blood (not recorded which). The receptors were sampled from a woman in her twenties or thirties who had recovered from COVID-19.

The chain joins TRBV19 to TRBJ2-6; D may be TRBD1 (6 bases). CDR3 length equals 18 residues. Trimming removed 5 bases from V and 0 bases from J, with 17 bases in between. Germline V gene lookup returns CDR1 LNHDA and CDR2 SQIVND (reference sequence). CDR3: CASSLLQGKGSGANVLTF. The CDR3 region has the DNA TGTGCCAGTAGTTTACTACAGGGTAAGGGCTCTGGGGCCAACGTCCTGACTTTC.

The rearrangement joins TRBV5-1 to TRBJ1-2; 8 bases map to TRBD1. There are 16 residues in the CDR3. Germline lookup yields CDR1 SGHRS and CDR2 YFSETQ. J lost 4 bases, V lost 5 bases, and 13 bases had no gene match. CDR3 in DNA: TGCGCCAGCAGTGACCAGCAGGGGGCGCGAGGCTATGGCTACACCTTC. The encoded protein is CASSDQQGARGYGYTF.